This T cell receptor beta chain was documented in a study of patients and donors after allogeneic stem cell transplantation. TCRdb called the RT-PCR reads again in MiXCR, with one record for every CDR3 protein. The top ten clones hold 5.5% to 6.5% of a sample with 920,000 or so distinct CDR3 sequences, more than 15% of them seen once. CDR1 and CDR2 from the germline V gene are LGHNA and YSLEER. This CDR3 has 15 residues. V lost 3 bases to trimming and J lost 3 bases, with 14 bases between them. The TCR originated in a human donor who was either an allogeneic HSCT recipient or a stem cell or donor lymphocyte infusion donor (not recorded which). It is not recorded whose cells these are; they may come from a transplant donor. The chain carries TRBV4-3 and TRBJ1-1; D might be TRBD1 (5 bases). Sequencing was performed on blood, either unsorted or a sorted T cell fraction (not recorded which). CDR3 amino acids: CASSQYLLGDTEAFF. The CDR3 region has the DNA TGCGCCAGCAGCCAGTATCTATTAGGGGACACTGAAGCTTTCTTT.